The text below deals with one TCR beta chain. The antigen remains unidentified. Libraries were prepared by immunoSEQ multiplex PCR; TCRdb keeps only in-frame clonotypes and omits some of them. The table includes around 4,900 clones, around 66% detected once. Germline loops: CDR1 SGHTA, CDR2 FQGTGA. V trimming: 3 bases; J trimming: 1 base; junction bases outside the gene matches: 6. The CDR3 covers 16 residues. This entry comes from a study of ipilimumab plus nivolumab after autologous stem cell transplantation. Findings of the study overall: TCR repertoire, Treg phenotype and gut microbiota reportedly support more study of this approach.

The genes are TRBV7-3 and TRBJ2-1, with 7 bases fitting TRBD1. The sequenced sample was PBMCs, obtained in a trial of ipilimumab plus nivolumab as post-transplant consolidation. The receptor was isolated from a male donor with multiple myeloma. CDR3 DNA: TGTGCCAGCAGCTTCTCCGGGACAGAGTCCTACAATGAGCAGTTCTTC. Residues: CASSFSGTESYNEQFF.